The clone carrying this T cell receptor beta chain has just a few counts. Its specificity is not known. The data stem from a study of memory CD4+ T cells and cytomegalovirus serostatus. Across the whole study: Healthy Belgian adult donors included under ten CMV-positive and 24 CMV-negative people.

Single viable CD3+CD4+CD8-CD45RO+ cells were sorted as the memory CD4+ T cells. Trimming cost V 5 bases and J 5 bases, with 6 bases left between them. Germline loops: CDR1 MNHEY, CDR2 SVGAGI. The CDR3 runs to 11 residues. This table comes from immunoSEQ multiplex PCR, and its TCRdb copy is limited to in-frame clones, with some not included. The sample lists approximately 40,000 clones; 76% were seen once. Regarding the study as a whole: 67 of 164 known CMV-associated TCRbeta sequences appeared in CD4+ memory. Median bootstrapped AUC for CMV status was just under 0.97 originally, approximately 0.9 US-trained. The CMV-associated TCR signature appears largely within the CD4+ memory repertoire.

This sequence originates from an adult in good health and CMV-seronegative. The rearrangement joins TRBV6-5 to TRBJ1-1; D remains ambiguous. Sequencing was carried out using memory CD4+ T cells from blood. The CDR3 reads CASSGDTEAFF. The CDR3 DNA reads as TGTGCCAGCAGTGGAGATACTGAAGCTTTCTTT.